This is a list of T cell receptor beta chains from one sample in a study of T cell responses to AZD1222 COVID-19 vaccine. Assay used: immunoSEQ multiplex PCR; TCRdb lists only in-frame clones, some missing. This sample has 72,000 or so clones, with roughly 87% found just once. The sequencing used peripheral blood, collected 28 days after the second AZD1222 dose. The source is an adult who received the AZD1222 COVID-19 vaccine. Both conserved end residues are part of each CDR3. A D gene is named only where the DNA matches it firmly. Clone size appears in some rows only: once, few, many, or a class for an expanded clone.

D gene,clone size,J gene,V gene,CDR3 protein,CDR3 DNA
.,.,TRBJ2-3,TRBV6-5,CASTRGDTQYF,TGTGCCAGCACCAGGGGAGATACGCAGTATTTT
TRBD2,.,TRBJ2-2,TRBV29-1,CSVGLAGGRDTGELFF,TGCAGCGTTGGACTAGCGGGAGGGCGCGACACCGGGGAGCTGTTTTTT
.,.,TRBJ1-1,TRBV30,CAWDRGVGAMNTEAFF,TGTGCCTGGGATCGGGGGGTTGGGGCAATGAACACTGAAGCTTTCTTT
.,.,TRBJ2-7,TRBV7-8,CASSSRFRWYEQYF,TGTGCCAGCAGCTCAAGATTCCGGTGGTACGAGCAGTACTTC
.,.,TRBJ2-1,TRBV12-5,CASGGFLQANEQFF,TGTGCTAGTGGTGGGTTTTTGCAAGCCAATGAGCAGTTCTTC
.,.,TRBJ2-1,TRBV7-2,CASSPMGPGSRSEQFF,TGTGCCAGCAGCCCAATGGGACCAGGTAGTAGGAGTGAGCAGTTCTTC
.,.,TRBJ2-2,TRBV7-9,CASSLAPGEVTGELFF,TGTGCCAGCAGCTTAGCCCCGGGGGAGGTTACCGGGGAGCTGTTTTTT
.,.,TRBJ2-5,TRBV20-1,CSASYGFSETQYF,TGCAGTGCTAGTTACGGGTTCTCAGAGACCCAGTACTTC
.,.,TRBJ2-6,TRBV6-5,CASWMSSGANVLTF,TGTGCCAGCTGGATGTCCTCTGGGGCCAACGTCCTGACTTTC
TRBD2,.,TRBJ2-7,TRBV7-2,CASSRTSGTSTYEQYF,TGTGCCAGCAGCCGGACTAGCGGGACATCTACCTACGAGCAGTACTTC
.,.,TRBJ1-1,TRBV7-2,CASSKTQGHEAFF,TGTGCCAGCAGCAAGACCCAAGGACATGAAGCTTTCTTT
TRBD1,.,TRBJ1-2,TRBV5-1,CASTLDREGGYTF,TGCGCCAGCACCCTGGACAGGGAGGGAGGCTACACCTTC
TRBD1,once,TRBJ1-5,TRBV28,CASSAPGTGVPTQHF,TGTGCCAGCAGTGCGCCCGGGACAGGGGTCCCAACCCAGCATTTT
.,once,TRBJ1-2,TRBV6-5,CASRTSGNPAYGYTF,TGTGCCAGCAGAACTTCAGGGAACCCCGCCTATGGCTACACCTTC
.,.,TRBJ2-1,TRBV7-3,CASGEQNEQFF,TGTGCCAGCGGAGAGCAGAATGAGCAGTTCTTC